This T cell receptor beta chain was found in a study of T cells expressing NK-cell markers. TCRdb re-called the 5' RACE reads, yielding one record per CDR3 amino acid sequence without DNA. The sample's table shows some 340,000 distinct CDR3 sequences. Germline CDR1 and CDR2: ENHRY and SYGVKD. The CDR3 has 12 residues. The chain links TRBV10-3 to TRBJ1-1; as DNA is missing, the TRBD1 call by TCRdb cannot be tested. This TCR was recovered from a man between 18 and 69 years old in good health. Material: blood T cells: a sorted CD56 or NKG2C T cell subset, CD4+ or CD8+ T cells, or bulk PBMC T cells (not recorded which). The CDR3 region is CAISDLTGEAFF.